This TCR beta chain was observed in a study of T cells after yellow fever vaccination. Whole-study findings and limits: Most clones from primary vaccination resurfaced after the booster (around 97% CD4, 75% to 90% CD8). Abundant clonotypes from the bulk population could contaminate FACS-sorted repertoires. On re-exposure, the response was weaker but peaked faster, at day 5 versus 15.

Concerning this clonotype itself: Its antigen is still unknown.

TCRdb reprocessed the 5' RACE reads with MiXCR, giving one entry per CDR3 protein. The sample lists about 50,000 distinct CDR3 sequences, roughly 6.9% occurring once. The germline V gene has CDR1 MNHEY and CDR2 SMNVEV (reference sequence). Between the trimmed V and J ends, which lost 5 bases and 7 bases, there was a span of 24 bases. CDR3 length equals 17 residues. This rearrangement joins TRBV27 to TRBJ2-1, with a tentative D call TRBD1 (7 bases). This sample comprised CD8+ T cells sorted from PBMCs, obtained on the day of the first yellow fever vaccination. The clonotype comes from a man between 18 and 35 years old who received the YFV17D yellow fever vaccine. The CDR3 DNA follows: TGTGCCAGCAGTCGGATCGCAGGGGGGTTAGGGAGGAATGAGCAGTTCTTC. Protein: CASSRIAGGLGRNEQFF.